This TCR beta chain derives from a study of cytomegalovirus exposure and HLA in healthy donors. As concerns this clone: Its cognate antigen is unknown. An end of the junction does not agree with germline; a read error may underlie this.

Whole-study results and caveats: Later analysis suggested most CMV-associated TCR beta chains were HLA-restricted. There were fewer than 200 TCR beta chains listed as cytomegalovirus-associated. Relative to the approximately 680-donor mean, N-insertions were reportedly fewer in an Asian-associated ancestry cluster in a later analysis.

Use of 60 Vbeta and 13 Jbeta primers characterized the PCR. Generated by immunoSEQ multiplex PCR, the TCRdb table keeps only in-frame clones and is missing some. The sample carries under 150,000 clones, over 70% recorded once. In germline, CDR1 is SEHNR, CDR2 FQNEAQ (reference sequence). The CDR3 loop spans 15 amino acids. This chain connects TRBV7-9 to TRBJ2-1; 9 nucleotides line up with TRBD1. The receptor was derived from a woman in her 40s in good health and CMV-seronegative. Material: PBMCs. The CDR3 here is CSSSFLGQGWNEQFF. The CDR3 nucleotides are TGTTCCAGCAGCTTTCTCGGACAGGGGTGGAATGAGCAGTTCTTC.